Each of the 30 T cell receptor beta chains below was sequenced from the same sample in a study of blood T cell repertoires in COVID-19. Here immunoSEQ multiplex PCR was the method, and the copy in TCRdb shows in-frame clones only, minus some. The sample holds about 98,000 clones, 82% seen once. The source material was peripheral blood. These receptors were collected from an elderly man with acute or convalescent COVID-19.

A few counts support this clone. The V gene is TRBV5-5, the J gene TRBJ1-2; 7 nucleotides match TRBD1. CDR1 is SGHKS, CDR2 YYEKEE, per germline (reference sequence). The CDR3 consists of 12 residues. Trimming took 3 bases from V and 8 from J; bases not matched to a gene: 4. The DNA for the CDR3 is TGTGCCAGCAGCTACCAGACAGGGGGCTACACCTTC. This translates into CASSYQTGGYTF.

The chain couples TRBV27 to TRBJ2-3, with D perhaps TRBD1 (5 bases). The V end was cut by 2 bases, the J end by 0 bases, with 6 bases between. Germline CDR1 is MNHEY and CDR2 is SMNVEV (reference sequence). The CDR3 is made up of 14 amino acids. CDR3 sequence (DNA): TGTGCCAGCAGTTTAGGACAAAGCACAGATACGCAGTATTTT. Translation gives CASSLGQSTDTQYF.

The chain carries TRBV6-5 and TRBJ2-1; 12 bases line up with TRBD1. J gave up 7 bases and V 2 bases, and 6 bases lay outside the gene matches. Per the germline V gene, CDR1 is MNHEY and CDR2 is SVGAGI. This CDR3 spans 16 amino acids. The CDR3 here is CASSYDGTGGRNEQFF. In DNA form, the CDR3 reads TGTGCCAGCAGTTACGACGGGACAGGGGGCCGAAATGAGCAGTTCTTC.

The chain carries TRBV6-5 and TRBJ2-7; D is ambiguous. Trimming took off 6 bases at V and 1 base at J, with 16 bases between the two ends. Germline V CDR1 and CDR2: MNHEY, SVGAGI. The CDR3 is 15 amino acids. The DNA for the CDR3 is TGTGCCAGCAGCTATACAACCTTCGGGTCCTACGAGCAGTACTTC. Translating gives CASSYTTFGSYEQYF.

The chain recombines TRBV18 with TRBJ2-7; 7 bases line up with TRBD1. The V and J ends lost 4 bases and 6 bases, in that order; junction bases with no gene match: 6. The CDR3 is 13 residues long. CDR1 and CDR2 (germline): KGHSH, LQKENI. The CDR3 DNA sequence: TGTGCCAGCTCACGTGACAGGGAATCCGAGCAGTACTTC. Translating gives CASSRDRESEQYF.

The CDR3 nucleotides are TGTGCCAGCAGTTTGACTAGCGCAAATGAGCAGTTCTTC. Protein sequence: CASSLTSANEQFF. The rearrangement joins TRBV6-5 to TRBJ2-1, with TRBD2 matching 8 bases. Germline CDR1 and CDR2: MNHEY and SVGAGI. Losses at the gene ends were 4 bases for V and 7 bases for J; bases not matched to a gene: 3. The CDR3 runs to 13 residues.

This clone showed up just once. The chain recombines TRBV6-2 or TRBV6-3 with TRBJ2-7; TRBD1 agrees at 9 bases. The CDR3 is 16 amino acids. The trim removed 6 bases at V and 6 bases at J, leaving 15 bases unmatched. Germline CDR1 and CDR2: MNHEY and SVGEGT. CDR3: CASSKIGQGLRGEQYF. DNA of the CDR3: TGTGCCAGCAGCAAAATCGGACAGGGGTTGAGAGGCGAGCAGTACTTC.

The chain carries TRBV12-3 or TRBV12-4 and TRBJ1-3; no reliable D call. V lost 6 bases and J 4 bases, leaving 7 bases between the germline ends. This CDR3 comprises 12 residues. CDR3 sequence: CASSIGGNTIYF. CDR3 DNA sequence: TGTGCCAGCAGCATCGGGGGAAACACCATATATTTT.

The chain links TRBV11-3 to TRBJ2-3; tentative D call: TRBD1 (5 bases). V shed 5 bases and J shed 5 bases, with 14 bases lying between them. The CDR3 is 14 residues long. Germline V gene sequence: CDR1 SGHNT, CDR2 YENEEA. As DNA, the CDR3 is TGTGCCAGCAGCACCCGACAGATAGGAGATACGCAGTATTTT. Its protein product is CASSTRQIGDTQYF.

The J gene is TRBJ2-7, the V gene TRBV15; TRBD2 is a possible D gene (6 bases). In germline, CDR1 is LNHNV, CDR2 YYDKDF (reference sequence). V was pared by 0 bases and J by 6 bases, with 15 bases between. The CDR3 spans 15 residues. The CDR3 region is CATSRDRLGGFEQYF. The DNA for the CDR3 is TGTGCCACCAGCAGAGATAGACTAGGAGGATTCGAGCAGTACTTC.

The CDR3 region has the DNA TGTGCCAGCAGCCGGGACAGGGCTATCAGCGAGCATTTT. Translated, it gives CASSRDRAISEHF. The V call is TRBV28, the J call TRBJ1-5; 9 bases match TRBD1. The CDR3 is 13 amino acids. Losses at the gene ends were 6 bases for V and 14 bases for J; bases not matched to a gene: 11. Germline V gene lookup returns CDR1 MDHEN and CDR2 SYDVKM.

The chain employs TRBV2 and TRBJ2-1; TRBD2 agrees at 12 bases. The CDR3 is 14 amino acids. In germline, CDR1 is SNHLY, CDR2 FYNNEI. After removal of 10 bases from V and 6 bases from J, the junction contained 7 bases not matched to a gene. CDR3 nucleotide sequence: TGTGCCATGGTGACTAGCGGGGGATTCAATGAGCAGTTCTTC. Translating it yields CAMVTSGGFNEQFF.

The CDR3 protein is CASSLVQGLTYEQYF. The CDR3 region has the DNA TGTGCCAGCAGCTTAGTCCAGGGATTAACCTACGAGCAGTACTTC. V gene TRBV7-2 combines with J gene TRBJ2-7; D is possibly TRBD1 (5 bases). CDR3 length: 15 residues. V was trimmed by 1 base and J by 2 bases, leaving 12 bases between them. CDR1 is SGHTA, CDR2 FQGNSA, per germline.

Concerning this clone itself: Sequence at one end of the junction differs from germline and may be a read error. The chain combines TRBV7-2 with TRBJ2-7; the D gene is possibly TRBD2 (6 bases). CDR1 is SGHTA, CDR2 FQGNSA, per germline. This CDR3 is 15 amino acids long. This CDR3 is CASSLIGGDPRGGDF. The CDR3 bases are TGTGCCAGCAGCCTTATCGGTGGCGATCCTCGGGGAGGAGACTTC.

J is TRBJ2-1 and V is TRBV7-2, with TRBD2 matching over 11 bases. Trimming took 4 bases from V and 9 from J; bases not matched to a gene: 11. The CDR3 covers 16 residues. Germline V lookup: CDR1 SGHTA, CDR2 FQGNSA. The CDR3 DNA reads as TGTGCCAGCAGCTCCAGCCCGGGACTAGCGGCGGGTGAGCAGTTCTTC. It translates to CASSSSPGLAAGEQFF.

This clone was counted a single time. The rearrangement joins TRBV27 to TRBJ2-1; 9 bases match TRBD2. The germline V gene encodes CDR1 MNHEY and CDR2 SMNVEV (reference sequence). J was trimmed by 4 bases and V by 6 bases; bases with no gene match: 7. The CDR3 contains 15 residues. This chain's CDR3 is CASRSRLAEYNEQFF. The CDR3 DNA reads TGTGCCAGCAGGTCCCGACTAGCGGAGTACAATGAGCAGTTCTTC.

This chain connects TRBV9 to TRBJ2-1; 7 bases map to TRBD2. The V segment lost 3 bases and the J segment 10 bases; nucleotides outside the gene matches: 4. CDR3 length: 12 amino acids. Germline values: CDR1 SGDLS, CDR2 YYNGEE. The CDR3, as DNA: TGTGCCAGCAGCGCGGGACTAATGGAGCAGTTCTTC. Amino acids: CASSAGLMEQFF.

The CDR3 loop reads CASTLRVAGVHEQFF. CDR3 DNA sequence: TGTGCCAGCACCCTCCGGGTAGCGGGGGTCCATGAGCAGTTCTTC. The gene calls are TRBV7-2 and TRBJ2-1, with 9 bases identical to TRBD2. The V and J ends lost 7 bases and 8 bases, in that order; junction bases with no gene match: 12. The CDR3 totals 15 residues. Germline loops: CDR1 SGHTA, CDR2 FQGNSA.

The chain carries TRBV5-4 and TRBJ2-5; D gene unclear. Germline CDR1 and CDR2: SGHNT and YYREEE (reference sequence). Between the trimmed V and J ends, which lost 2 bases and 1 base, there was a span of 15 bases. This CDR3 spans 16 amino acids. The DNA for the CDR3 is TGTGCCAGCAGCTTAGGAGCACTTCGATCCCAAGAGACCCAGTACTTC. Protein sequence: CASSLGALRSQETQYF.

V usage is TRBV19 and J usage is TRBJ1-1, with D tentatively TRBD1 (5 bases). The CDR3 totals 14 residues. V dropped 2 bases and J dropped 3 bases, with 10 bases sitting between them. Germline V gives CDR1 LNHDA, CDR2 SQIVND (reference sequence). The CDR3 region has the DNA TGTGCCAGTAGTATAAGGGGATTATACACTGAAGCTTTCTTT. It encodes CASSIRGLYTEAFF.

This chain connects TRBV5-4 to TRBJ2-2, with 9 positions matching TRBD1. V trimming: 0 bases; J trimming: 5 bases; junction bases outside the gene matches: 5. The CDR3 runs 16 residues. CDR1 and CDR2 from the germline V gene are SGHNT and YYREEE (reference sequence). CDR3 in amino acids: CASSLVGQGKTGELFF. CDR3 nucleotides: TGTGCCAGCAGCTTGGTTGGACAGGGGAAGACCGGGGAGCTGTTTTTT. Drawing the rest from reference TRBV5-4 and TRBJ2-2, the complete variable domain is ETGVTQSPTHLIKTRGQQVTLRCSSQSGHNTVSWYQQALGQGPQFIFQYYREEENGRGNFPPRFSGLQFPNYSSELNVNALELDDSALYLCASSLVGQGKTGELFFGEGSRLTVL.

The chain carries TRBV30 and TRBJ1-6; D is ambiguous. V lost 2 bases to trimming and J lost 10 bases, with 12 bases between them. CDR3 length: 13 residues. Germline values: CDR1 GTSNPN, CDR2 SVGIG (reference sequence). CDR3 residues: CAWSLGGQSPLHF. In DNA form, the CDR3 reads TGTGCCTGGAGTCTAGGAGGGCAATCACCCCTCCACTTT.

Only a few counts were recorded for this clone. The gene calls are TRBV5-1 and TRBJ1-4; D ambiguous. The V end lost 4 bases, the J end lost 0 bases, and 7 bases lay between the germline ends. This CDR3 spans 14 amino acids. Germline loops: CDR1 SGHRS, CDR2 YFSETQ. CDR3 sequence: CASSREATNEKLFF. CDR3 sequence (DNA): TGCGCCAGCAGCAGGGAGGCAACTAATGAAAAACTGTTTTTT.

The chain combines TRBV20-1 with TRBJ1-2; D gene unclear. V lost 0 bases and J lost 9, with 8 bases in between. CDR3 length: 11 residues. Per germline, CDR1 DFQATT and CDR2 SNEGSKA (reference sequence). CDR3 in DNA: TGCAGTGCTAGAGATGGGCTAAGCTACACCTTC. It encodes CSARDGLSYTF.

The gene calls are TRBV29-1 and TRBJ2-2, with 7 bases fitting TRBD1. The V and J ends lost 6 bases and 0 bases, in that order; junction bases with no gene match: 7. The CDR3 contains 15 residues. CDR1 is SQVTM, CDR2 ANQGSEA, per germline. The CDR3 DNA sequence: TGCAGCGTAAGGGGGCGGCGGACGAACACCGGGGAGCTGTTTTTT. This codes for CSVRGRRTNTGELFF.

This clone has only a few counts. V usage is TRBV11-3 and J usage is TRBJ2-3; TRBD1 agrees at 11 bases. From germline, CDR1 is SGHNT and CDR2 YENEEA. Losses at the gene ends were 5 bases for V and 5 bases for J; bases not matched to a gene: 6. The CDR3 consists of 15 residues. The CDR3 here is CASSPGQGARDTQYF. The CDR3 nucleotides are TGTGCCAGCAGCCCCGGACAGGGGGCGAGAGATACGCAGTATTTT.

The J gene is TRBJ2-1, the V gene TRBV28; TRBD2 aligns across 8 bases. Per germline, CDR1 MDHEN and CDR2 SYDVKM. After removal of 5 bases from V and 10 bases from J, the junction contained 13 bases not matched to a gene. This CDR3 comprises 15 residues. The DNA for the CDR3 is TGTGCCAGCAGTACCAGCGGGGGTCCGGGGGTGGAGCAGTTCTTC. Translating it yields CASSTSGGPGVEQFF.

Many counts were recorded for this clone. This rearrangement joins TRBV2 to TRBJ2-7; possible D gene TRBD1, 7 bases. The germline CDR1 and CDR2 sequences are SNHLY and FYNNEI. Trimming shortened V by 7 bases and J by 4 bases, and 17 bases separated the two germline ends. The CDR3 consists of 14 residues. The DNA of the CDR3 is TGTGCCAGCACTAGCGACAGGGTAGTGTACGAGCAGTACTTC. Translated, it gives CASTSDRVVYEQYF.

This rearrangement joins TRBV7-2 to TRBJ2-2; D uncertain. CDR1 and CDR2 (germline): SGHTA, FQGNSA. Trimming stripped 1 base from V and 4 bases from J, with 7 bases between. This CDR3 has 14 amino acids. Here the CDR3 reads CASSLGGSTGELFF. In DNA, the CDR3 is TGTGCCAGCAGCTTAGGAGGTAGCACCGGGGAGCTGTTTTTT.

The V gene is TRBV15, the J gene TRBJ1-1; a possible D gene is TRBD1 (5 bases). The CDR3 contains 15 residues. V gave up 2 bases and J gave up 3 bases, with 13 bases separating them. Germline loops: CDR1 LNHNV, CDR2 YYDKDF (reference sequence). For the CDR3, the DNA is TGTGCCACCAGCAGAACACCTCCAGGGTACACTGAAGCTTTCTTT. This gives the protein CATSRTPPGYTEAFF.